This TCR beta chain was found in a study of cytomegalovirus exposure and HLA in healthy donors. Study background: Within the Caucasian-associated ancestry cluster were around 81% of the 300 to 450 genotyped donors. Points from the study as a whole: Exclusion applied to some V segments, including TRBV6-2 and TRBV6-3, as they were indistinguishable. Later on, an analysis found that several of the most significant clusters appeared to be linked to common viral pathogens, which included parvovirus B19.

Notes on this clone: What it binds is unknown. Additional DNA sequences in this sample encode the identical CDR3.

The donors gave bone marrow, and they were healthy. The primer mix had 60 Vbeta and 13 Jbeta primers. The data were produced by immunoSEQ multiplex PCR, yet TCRdb's version contains in-frame clones alone and is incomplete. The repertoire holds approximately 120,000 clones, with more than 60% as singletons. Between the trimmed V and J ends, which lost 1 base and 0 bases, there was a span of 7 bases. Germline assignment: CDR1 LNHDA and CDR2 SQIVND (reference sequence). This CDR3 has 14 residues. The V call is TRBV19, the J call TRBJ2-7, with a tentative D call TRBD1 (6 bases). The source of this sequence is a man younger than 40 in good health and CMV-seronegative. Sequencing was done on a sample of PBMCs. CDR3 sequence (DNA): TGTGCCAGTAGTATAGGAGGGGGCTCCTACGAGCAGTACTTC. Translation gives CASSIGGGSYEQYF. Together with reference TRBV19 and TRBJ2-7, the CDR3 gives the full variable domain: DGGITQSPKYLFRKEGQNVTLSCEQNLNHDAMYWYRQDPGQGLRLIYYSQIVNDFQKGDIAEGYSVSREKKESFPLTVTSAQKNPTAFYLCASSIGGGSYEQYFGPGTRLTVT.